The rows below give T cell receptor beta chains drawn from one sample of a study of T cell responses to AZD1222 COVID-19 vaccine. Clones were sequenced by immunoSEQ multiplex PCR, and TCRdb holds only the in-frame ones, with some missing. The sample has tens of thousands of clones; 65% to 80% are singletons. Sequenced here: peripheral blood, sampled 28 days after the second AZD1222 dose. Every receptor here comes from an adult who received the AZD1222 COVID-19 vaccine. The CDR3 runs from the conserved cysteine through the conserved F or W.

V gene	J gene	CDR3 protein
TRBV11-2	TRBJ1-2	CASSTDRTSGYTF
TRBV7-8	TRBJ2-7	CASTHQGLEQYF
TRBV3-1/TRBV3-2	TRBJ1-3	CASSQVAGYISGNTIYF
TRBV7-9	TRBJ1-2	CASSLASGAYGYTF
TRBV4-1	TRBJ2-3	CASSLQLGPDTQYF
TRBV18	TRBJ1-4	CASSPQGRANEKLFF
TRBV28	TRBJ1-5	CASSLKNNQPQHF
TRBV7-8	TRBJ2-2	CASSSGGPNTGELFF
TRBV27	TRBJ1-2	CASSRASGGAYGYTF
TRBV7-2	TRBJ2-5	CASSLLAGVETQYF
TRBV7-2	TRBJ2-7	CASSPGGSSYEQYF
TRBV18	TRBJ1-1	CASSPQGEWNTEAFF
TRBV4-2	TRBJ2-3	CASSHRASTDTQYF
TRBV7-9	TRBJ1-6	CASSFSEGTLHF
TRBV28	TRBJ2-7	CASSFSDRLEGEQYF
TRBV7-2	TRBJ1-2	CASSRPDRDPFNGYTF
TRBV5-1	TRBJ1-1	CASSPLGAGTGEAFF
TRBV18	TRBJ1-3	CASSPPGPLGNTIYF
TRBV9	TRBJ2-5	CASSVGAGGYETQYF
TRBV12-3/TRBV12-4	TRBJ1-2	CASSLTGGRGYTF
TRBV7-2	TRBJ1-1	CASSRGHSNTEAFF
TRBV5-6	TRBJ2-3	CASSLVGYGDTQYF
TRBV11-2	TRBJ2-1	CASSLNGGSRDEQFF
TRBV18	TRBJ1-6	CASSPRGQGNNSPLHF
TRBV5-1	TRBJ1-1	CASKDLLTSGTEAFF
TRBV5-6	TRBJ2-3	CASQGAGTDTQYF
TRBV6-5	TRBJ1-1	CASSYSTGMDREAFF
TRBV5-1	TRBJ1-6	CASSADSKNNSPLHF
TRBV6-5	TRBJ1-6	CASRRSSYNSPLHF
TRBV12-3/TRBV12-4	TRBJ1-4	CASVQQGNEKLFF
TRBV9	TRBJ2-7	CASSVEDGLSYEQYF
TRBV9	TRBJ2-1	CASSVLSYEQFF
TRBV7-9	TRBJ2-5	CASSLLAGGEETQYF
TRBV23-1	TRBJ1-2	CASSHPTRNYYGYTF
TRBV7-9	TRBJ1-4	CASSLAGWGPNEKLFF
TRBV5-1	TRBJ2-2	CASSFDSTGELFF
TRBV7-2	TRBJ2-7	CASSVDGDSYEQYF
TRBV7-9	TRBJ2-7	CASSLDLTYEQYF
TRBV24-1	TRBJ2-3	CATSPRQGRTDTQYF
TRBV6-5	TRBJ2-1	CASSRPVGEQFF
TRBV4-1	TRBJ1-6	CASSQDFTRAGRLSHF
TRBV11-2	TRBJ1-2	CASSPAQGQGYGYTF
TRBV4-2	TRBJ1-6	CASSQDLGQGGNSPLHF
TRBV4-3	TRBJ2-3	CASSQYGTLDTQYF
TRBV13	TRBJ2-6	CASSLDWDIPSSGANVLTF
TRBV6-2/TRBV6-3	TRBJ1-1	CASSNRGTEAFF
TRBV9	TRBJ1-2	CASSPNIRDRGYGYTF
TRBV9	TRBJ1-6	CASSVAGGAGSPLHF
TRBV6-5	TRBJ2-7	CASSYLSGGEYEQYF
TRBV27	TRBJ1-6	CASSTRQGTVHSPLHF
TRBV12-3/TRBV12-4	TRBJ1-1	CASSSGLDGGAFF
TRBV9	TRBJ1-2	CASSGGTGVNYGYTF
TRBV30	TRBJ1-6	CAWRRWDSYNSPLHF